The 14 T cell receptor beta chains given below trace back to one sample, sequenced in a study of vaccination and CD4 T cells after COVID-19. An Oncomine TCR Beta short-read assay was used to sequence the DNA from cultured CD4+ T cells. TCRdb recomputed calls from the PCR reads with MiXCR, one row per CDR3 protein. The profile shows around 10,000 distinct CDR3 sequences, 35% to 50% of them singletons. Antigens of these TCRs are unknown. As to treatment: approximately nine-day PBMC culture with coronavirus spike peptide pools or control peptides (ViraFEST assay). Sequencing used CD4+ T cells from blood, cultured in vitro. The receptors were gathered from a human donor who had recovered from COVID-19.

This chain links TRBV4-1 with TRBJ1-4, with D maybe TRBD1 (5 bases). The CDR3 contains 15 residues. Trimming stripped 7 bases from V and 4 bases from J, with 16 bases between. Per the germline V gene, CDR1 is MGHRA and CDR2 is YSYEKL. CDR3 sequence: CASNRRDDSNEKLFF. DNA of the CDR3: TGCGCCAGCAACCGAAGGGACGACAGTAATGAAAAACTGTTTTTT.

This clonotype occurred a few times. The CDR3 here is CASSAPAGGYTF. CDR3 DNA: TGTGCCAGCAGTGCACCTGCCGGGGGCTACACCTTC. This sequence joins TRBV2 and TRBJ1-2; D not certain. There are 12 residues in the CDR3. Looked up from germline, CDR1 is SNHLY and CDR2 is FYNNEI. Trimming left V 4 bases short and J 8 bases short, with 11 bases between.

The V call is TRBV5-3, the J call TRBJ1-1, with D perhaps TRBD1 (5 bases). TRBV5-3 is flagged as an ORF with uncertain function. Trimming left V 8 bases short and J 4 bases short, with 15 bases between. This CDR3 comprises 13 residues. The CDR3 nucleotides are TGTGCCAGCATCCTTGGGGGGGGCACTGAAGCTTTCTTT. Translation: CASILGGGTEAFF.

The CDR3 coding sequence is TGCAGTGCTTGGACTAGCGGGGATTCTAGCACAGATACGCAGTATTTT. Translation gives CSAWTSGDSSTDTQYF. The chain employs TRBV20-1 and TRBJ2-3; 12 positions match TRBD2. The CDR3 contains 16 residues. The V gene end was trimmed by 5 bases and the J gene end by 0 bases; junction bases not matched to a gene: 6. The germline CDR1 and CDR2 sequences are DFQATT and SNEGSKA (reference sequence).

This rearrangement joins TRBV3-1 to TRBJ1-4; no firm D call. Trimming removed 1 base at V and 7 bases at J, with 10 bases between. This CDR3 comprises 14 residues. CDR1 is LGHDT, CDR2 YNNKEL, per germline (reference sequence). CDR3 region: CASSQAHSTEKLFF. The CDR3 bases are TGTGCCAGCAGCCAAGCCCACAGTACTGAAAAACTGTTTTTT.

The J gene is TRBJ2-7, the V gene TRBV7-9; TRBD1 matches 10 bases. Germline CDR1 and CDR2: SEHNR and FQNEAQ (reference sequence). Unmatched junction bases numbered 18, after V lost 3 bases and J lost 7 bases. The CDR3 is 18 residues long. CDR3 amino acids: CASSLGKLEGQGYGEQYF. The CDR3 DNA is TGTGCCAGCAGCTTGGGAAAGCTTGAGGGACAGGGGTATGGTGAGCAGTACTTC.

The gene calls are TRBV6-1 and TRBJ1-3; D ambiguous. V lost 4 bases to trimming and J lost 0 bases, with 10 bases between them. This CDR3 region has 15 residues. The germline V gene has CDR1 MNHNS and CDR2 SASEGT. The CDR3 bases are TGTGCCAGCAGTGCATCGGTAGGCTCTGGAAACACCATATATTTT. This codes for CASSASVGSGNTIYF.

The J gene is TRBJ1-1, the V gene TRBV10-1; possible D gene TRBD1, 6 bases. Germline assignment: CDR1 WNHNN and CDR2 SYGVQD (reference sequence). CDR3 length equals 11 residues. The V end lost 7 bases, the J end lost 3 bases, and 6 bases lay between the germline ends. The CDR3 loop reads CASKGDTEAFF. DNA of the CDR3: TGCGCCAGCAAGGGGGACACTGAAGCTTTCTTT.

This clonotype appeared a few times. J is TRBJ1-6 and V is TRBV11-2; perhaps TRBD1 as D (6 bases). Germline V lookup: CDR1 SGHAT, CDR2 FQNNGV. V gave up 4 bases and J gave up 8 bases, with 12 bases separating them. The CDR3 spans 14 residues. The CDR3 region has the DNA TGTGCCAGCAGCTATCCGGGACAATATTCACCCCTCCACTTT. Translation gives CASSYPGQYSPLHF.

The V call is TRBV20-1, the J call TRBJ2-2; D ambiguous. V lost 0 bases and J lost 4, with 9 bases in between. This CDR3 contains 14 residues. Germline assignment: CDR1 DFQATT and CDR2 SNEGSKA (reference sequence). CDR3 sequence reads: CSARDGRRTGELFF. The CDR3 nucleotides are TGCAGTGCTAGAGATGGCAGACGCACCGGGGAGCTGTTTTTT.

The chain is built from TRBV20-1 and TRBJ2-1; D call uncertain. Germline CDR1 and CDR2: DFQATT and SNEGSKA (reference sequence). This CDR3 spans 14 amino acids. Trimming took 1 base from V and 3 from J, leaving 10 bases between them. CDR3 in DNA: TGCAGTGCTAGAGGGGGAACTTTCTACAATGAGCAGTTCTTC. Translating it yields CSARGGTFYNEQFF.

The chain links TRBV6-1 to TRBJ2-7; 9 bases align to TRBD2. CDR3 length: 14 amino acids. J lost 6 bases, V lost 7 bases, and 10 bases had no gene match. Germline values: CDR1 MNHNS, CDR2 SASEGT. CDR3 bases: TGTGCCAGCACGCGGGAGGGGGGGAATGGCGAGCAGTACTTC. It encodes CASTREGGNGEQYF.

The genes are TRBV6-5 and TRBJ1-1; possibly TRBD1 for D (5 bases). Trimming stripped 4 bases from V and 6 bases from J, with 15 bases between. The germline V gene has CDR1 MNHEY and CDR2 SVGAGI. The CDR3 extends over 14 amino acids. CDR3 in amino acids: CASSSLHQGAEAFF. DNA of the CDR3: TGTGCCAGCAGTTCCCTACACCAGGGTGCTGAAGCTTTCTTT.

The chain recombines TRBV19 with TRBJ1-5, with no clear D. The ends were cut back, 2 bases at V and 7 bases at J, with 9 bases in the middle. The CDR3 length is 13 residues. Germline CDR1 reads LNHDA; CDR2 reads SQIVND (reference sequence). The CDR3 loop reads CASSINDGQPQHF. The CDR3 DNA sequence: TGTGCCAGTAGTATAAACGACGGGCAGCCCCAGCATTTT.